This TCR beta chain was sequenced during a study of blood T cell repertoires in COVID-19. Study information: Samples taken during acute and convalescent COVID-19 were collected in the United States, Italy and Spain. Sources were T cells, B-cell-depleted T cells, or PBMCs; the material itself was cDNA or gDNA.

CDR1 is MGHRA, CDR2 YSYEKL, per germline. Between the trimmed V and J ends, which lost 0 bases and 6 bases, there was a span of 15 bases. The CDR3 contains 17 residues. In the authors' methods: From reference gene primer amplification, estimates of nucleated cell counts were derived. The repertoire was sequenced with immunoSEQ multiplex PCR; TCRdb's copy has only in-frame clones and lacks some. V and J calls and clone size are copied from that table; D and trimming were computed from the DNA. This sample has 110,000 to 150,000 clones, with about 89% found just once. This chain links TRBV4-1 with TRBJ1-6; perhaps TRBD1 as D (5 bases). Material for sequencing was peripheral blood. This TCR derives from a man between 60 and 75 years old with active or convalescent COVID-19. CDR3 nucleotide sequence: TGCGCCAGCAGCCAAGATTGGGTGGACACCATTAATTCACCCCTCCACTTT. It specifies CASSQDWVDTINSPLHF.